This T cell receptor (beta chain) was recorded in a study of blood T cell repertoires in COVID-19. Across the study: From the United States, Italy and Spain came samples of acute and convalescent COVID-19.

Seattle's cohort entered during active infection and was followed longitudinally. Study processing details: Amplifying reference gene primers gave estimates of nucleated cell counts. Profiling relied on immunoSEQ multiplex PCR, and the TCRdb table lists in-frame clones only, not all of them. The V and J calls and the clone size are those of that table, but D and trimming were determined from the DNA. The data contain around 250,000 clones, more than 75% of them singletons. Germline V gene data show CDR1 as LNHDA and CDR2 as SQIVND (reference sequence). The CDR3 loop spans 11 amino acids. V shed 8 bases, J shed 12 bases, and the junction held 8 bases outside the gene matches.

The sequence was obtained from a woman older than 75 with COVID-19, enrolled during active disease. The sequenced sample was peripheral blood. This chain connects TRBV19 to TRBJ1-1; TRBD1 agrees at 8 bases. CDR3 residues: CASRMDRDTFF. CDR3 nucleotide sequence: TGTGCCAGTCGGATGGACAGGGACACTTTCTTT.